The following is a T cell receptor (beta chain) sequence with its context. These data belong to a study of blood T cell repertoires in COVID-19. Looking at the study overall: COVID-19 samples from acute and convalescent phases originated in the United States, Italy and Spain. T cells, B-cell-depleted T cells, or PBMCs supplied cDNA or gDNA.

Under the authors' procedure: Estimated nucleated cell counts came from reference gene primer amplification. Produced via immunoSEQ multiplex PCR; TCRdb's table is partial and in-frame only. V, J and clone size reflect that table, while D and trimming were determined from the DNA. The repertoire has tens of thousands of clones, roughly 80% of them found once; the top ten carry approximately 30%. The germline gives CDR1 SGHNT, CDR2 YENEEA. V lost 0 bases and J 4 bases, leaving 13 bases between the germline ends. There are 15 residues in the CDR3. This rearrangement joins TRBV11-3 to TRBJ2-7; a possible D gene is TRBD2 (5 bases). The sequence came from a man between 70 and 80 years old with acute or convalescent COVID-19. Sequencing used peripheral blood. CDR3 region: CASSLDAAEIYEQYF. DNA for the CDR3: TGTGCCAGCAGCTTAGATGCAGCGGAAATATACGAGCAGTACTTC.